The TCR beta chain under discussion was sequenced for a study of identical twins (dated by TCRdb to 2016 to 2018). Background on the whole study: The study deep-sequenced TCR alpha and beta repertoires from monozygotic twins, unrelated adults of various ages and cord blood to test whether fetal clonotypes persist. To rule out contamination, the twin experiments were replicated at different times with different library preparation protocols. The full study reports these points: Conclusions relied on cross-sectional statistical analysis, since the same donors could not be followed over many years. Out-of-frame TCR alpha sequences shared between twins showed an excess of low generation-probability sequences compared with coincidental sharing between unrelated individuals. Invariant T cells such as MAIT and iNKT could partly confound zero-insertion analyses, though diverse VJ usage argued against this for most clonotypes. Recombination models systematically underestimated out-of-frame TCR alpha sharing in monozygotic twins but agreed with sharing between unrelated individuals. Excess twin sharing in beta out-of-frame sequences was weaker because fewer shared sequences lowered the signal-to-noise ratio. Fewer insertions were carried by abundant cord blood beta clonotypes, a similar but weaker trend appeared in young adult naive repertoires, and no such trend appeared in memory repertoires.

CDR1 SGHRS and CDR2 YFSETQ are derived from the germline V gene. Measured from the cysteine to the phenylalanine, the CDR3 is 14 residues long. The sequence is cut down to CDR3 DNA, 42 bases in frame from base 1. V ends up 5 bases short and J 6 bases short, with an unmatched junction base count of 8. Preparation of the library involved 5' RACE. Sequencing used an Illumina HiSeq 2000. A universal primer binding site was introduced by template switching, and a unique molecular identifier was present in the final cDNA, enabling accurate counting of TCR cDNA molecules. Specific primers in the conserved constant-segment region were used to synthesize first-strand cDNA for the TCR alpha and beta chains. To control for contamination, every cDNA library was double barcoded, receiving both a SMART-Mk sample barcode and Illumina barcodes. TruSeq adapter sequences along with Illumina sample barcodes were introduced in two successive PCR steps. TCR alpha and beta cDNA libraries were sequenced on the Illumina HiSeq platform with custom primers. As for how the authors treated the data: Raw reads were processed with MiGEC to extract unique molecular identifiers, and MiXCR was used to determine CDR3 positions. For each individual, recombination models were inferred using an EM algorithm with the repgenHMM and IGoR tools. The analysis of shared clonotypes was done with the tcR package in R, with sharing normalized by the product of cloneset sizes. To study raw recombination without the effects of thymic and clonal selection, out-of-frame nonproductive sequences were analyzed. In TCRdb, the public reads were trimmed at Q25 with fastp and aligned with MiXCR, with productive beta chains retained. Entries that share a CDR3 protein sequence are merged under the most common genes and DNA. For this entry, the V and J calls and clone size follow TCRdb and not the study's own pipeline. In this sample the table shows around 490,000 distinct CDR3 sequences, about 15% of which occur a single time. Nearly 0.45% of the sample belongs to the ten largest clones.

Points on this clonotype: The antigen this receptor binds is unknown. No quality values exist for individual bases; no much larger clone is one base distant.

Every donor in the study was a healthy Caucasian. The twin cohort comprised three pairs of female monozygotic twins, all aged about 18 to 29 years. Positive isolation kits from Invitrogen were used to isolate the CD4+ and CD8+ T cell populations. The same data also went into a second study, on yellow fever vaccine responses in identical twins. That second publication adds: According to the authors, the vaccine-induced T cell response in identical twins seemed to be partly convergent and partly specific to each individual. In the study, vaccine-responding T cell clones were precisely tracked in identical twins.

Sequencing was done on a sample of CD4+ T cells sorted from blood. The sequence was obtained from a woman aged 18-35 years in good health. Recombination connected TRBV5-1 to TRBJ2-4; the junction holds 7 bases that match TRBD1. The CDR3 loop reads CASRQGQGRNIQYF. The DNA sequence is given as TGCGCCAGCAGACAGGGGCAAGGTAGAAACATTCAGTACTTC.